Each of the 16 T cell receptor beta chains below was sequenced from the same sample in a study of T-cell memory formation after mild COVID-19 (dated by TCRdb to the early 2020s). The library was obtained by 5' RACE. Sequencing took place on an Illumina NovaSeq 6000. The public reads were reprocessed in TCRdb via fastp at Q25 and MiXCR, keeping in-frame beta chains. Each record represents a unique CDR3 protein, reported with the most common genes and DNA among its rows. This sample gives about 150,000 distinct CDR3 sequences in total; roughly 24% of them show up just once. The ten largest account for around 24% of the sample. Sequencing used PBMCs or a T cell subset sorted from them (not recorded which). The receptors stem from an adult woman who had mild COVID-19 (a few samples of this study predate the infection). The sample titles of this study are shuffled in the database, so cell type and time point are left out; the donor was told from shared clones.

This clonotype has more than one count but fewer than ten. The genes are TRBV15 and TRBJ2-3, with 9 bases aligning to TRBD1. Germline-derived CDR1 and CDR2 are LNHNV and YYDKDF (reference sequence). J gave up 2 bases and V 0 bases, and 6 bases lay outside the gene matches. The CDR3 contains 17 residues. As DNA, the CDR3 is TGTGCCACCAGCAGAGATTTAGGGACAGGGACCACAGATACGCAGTATTTT. This gives the protein CATSRDLGTGTTDTQYF.

At least ten counts were recorded for this clonotype. The CDR3 nucleotides are TGTGCCAGCTCCCCTGACGGGTACAATGAGCAGTTCTTC. It is translated as CASSPDGYNEQFF. The rearrangement joins TRBV6-5 to TRBJ2-1; D gene unclear. Per germline, CDR1 MNHEY and CDR2 SVGAGI. This CDR3 comprises 13 residues. Trimming took 8 bases from V and 4 from J, leaving 12 bases between them.

The chain joins TRBV5-1 to TRBJ1-5, with TRBD1 identical over 9 bases. This CDR3 is built from 17 residues. Germline CDR1 reads SGHRS; CDR2 reads YFSETQ. Trimming at V came to 4 bases and at J to 0 bases, leaving 8 bases not matched to a gene. The DNA for the CDR3 is TGCGCCAGCAGCCCCGGGGACAGGGAACTTAGCAATCAGCCCCAGCATTTT. It codes for CASSPGDRELSNQPQHF. The whole variable domain, remainder taken from reference TRBV5-1 and TRBJ1-5, is KAGVTQTPRYLIKTRGQQVTLSCSPISGHRSVSWYQQTPGQGLQFLFEYFSETQRNKGNFPGRFSGRQFSNSRSEMNVSTLELGDSALYLCASSPGDRELSNQPQHFGDGTRLSIL.

The V call is TRBV7-2, the J call TRBJ2-1; a possible D gene is TRBD2 (5 bases). The CDR3 has 17 residues. Germline V gene lookup returns CDR1 SGHTA and CDR2 FQGNSA. Trimming shortened V by 0 bases and J by 4 bases, and 16 bases separated the two germline ends. This CDR3 reads CASSLAGRGFGYNEQFF. The CDR3 region has the DNA TGTGCCAGCAGCTTAGCTGGTCGGGGATTCGGATACAATGAGCAGTTCTTC.

The rearrangement links TRBV2 to TRBJ1-1; 10 bases line up with TRBD1. This CDR3 contains 16 residues. The junction had 6 bases not matched to a gene; V was cut back by 3 bases and J by 2 bases. The germline V gene has CDR1 SNHLY and CDR2 FYNNEI. The CDR3 protein is CASSDPGTGENTEAFF. The CDR3, as DNA: TGTGCCAGCAGTGACCCCGGGACAGGGGAAAACACTGAAGCTTTCTTT.

CDR3 protein: CASSHYSGGSYNEQFF. The CDR3, as DNA: TGTGCCAGCAGCCATTACAGCGGAGGGTCCTACAATGAGCAGTTCTTC. This chain joins TRBV3-1 and TRBJ2-1, with D tentatively TRBD2 (6 bases). V dropped 3 bases and J dropped 1 base, with 13 bases sitting between them. There are 16 residues in the CDR3. Germline values: CDR1 LGHDT, CDR2 YNNKEL (reference sequence).

The chain is built from TRBV12-3 or TRBV12-4 and TRBJ2-5, with a possible D match to TRBD1 (6 bases). This CDR3 is built from 13 residues. The CDR3 sequence is CAILRQEQETQYF. In nucleotides, the CDR3 is TGTGCTATTCTTCGACAGGAACAAGAGACCCAGTACTTC.

The V gene is TRBV29-1, the J gene TRBJ2-1, with D possibly being TRBD2 (6 bases). Germline V lookup: CDR1 SQVTM, CDR2 ANQGSEA. The V and J ends lost 3 bases and 12 bases respectively, with 12 bases between them. The CDR3 has 11 amino acids. The CDR3 DNA sequence: TGCAGCGTTGATTTTTCGGAGGGGCAGTTCTTC. Translation: CSVDFSEGQFF.

This clonotype was observed a few times. This sequence joins TRBV27 and TRBJ2-7; 7 positions agree with TRBD1. The V gene's germline CDR1 is MNHEY and CDR2 SMNVEV (reference sequence). There are 14 residues in the CDR3. J lost 2 bases, V lost 5 bases, and 6 bases had no gene match. CDR3 in DNA: TGTGCCAGCAGTGCCCCGGGACAGCCCTACGAGCAGTACTTC. Amino acids: CASSAPGQPYEQYF.

This clonotype was seen more than once but under ten times. The rearrangement links TRBV6-2 or TRBV6-3 to TRBJ1-5; D unresolved. This CDR3 region has 13 residues. V was shortened by 2 bases and J by 5 bases, with 7 bases between the two germline ends. The germline gives CDR1 MNHEY, CDR2 SVGEGT. Here the CDR3 reads CASSYPGDQPQHF. The CDR3 nucleotides are TGTGCCAGCAGTTACCCAGGCGATCAGCCCCAGCATTTT.

The chain employs TRBV4-3 and TRBJ2-7; D is undetermined. Per germline, CDR1 LGHNA and CDR2 YSLEER. The germline V and J ends were trimmed by 1 base and 3 bases, with 13 bases remaining between them. The length of the CDR3 is 15 residues. CDR3 in amino acids: CASSQGTPPYYEQYF. CDR3 nucleotides: TGCGCCAGCAGCCAAGGGACGCCTCCCTACTACGAGCAGTACTTC.

The chain uses TRBV5-1 and TRBJ1-1, with D perhaps matching TRBD1 (5 bases). The germline V gene has CDR1 SGHRS and CDR2 YFSETQ. This CDR3 comprises 17 residues. Deletions cut 0 bases from V and 0 bases from J, with 15 bases between. The CDR3 spells CASSLGDFGAMNTEAFF. The CDR3 region has the DNA TGCGCCAGCAGCTTGGGGGACTTCGGCGCCATGAACACTGAAGCTTTCTTT.

The chain combines TRBV15 with TRBJ2-7; possibly TRBD1 or TRBD2 for D (6 bases each). V was shortened by 1 base and J by 2 bases, with 12 bases between the two germline ends. Per the germline V gene, CDR1 is LNHNV and CDR2 is YYDKDF (reference sequence). The CDR3 has 15 residues. The chain's CDR3 is CATSRGGTSTYEQYF. The CDR3 DNA reads as TGTGCCACCAGCAGAGGCGGGACAAGCACCTACGAGCAGTACTTC.

This clonotype turned up a few times. J is TRBJ2-1 and V is TRBV21-1; TRBD2, as called in the table, went unchecked against the DNA. TRBV21-1 is a recognized pseudogene. The CDR3 spans 16 residues. The CDR3 sequence: CASRYRIPRPHNEQFF. Here the CDR3 DNA reads TGTGCCAGCAGGTACAGGATCCCGCGGCCACACAATGAGCAGTTCTTC.

The table lists this clonotype with a few counts. The V and J genes are TRBV7-9 and TRBJ2-1; 9 bases are a match to TRBD1. V was clipped by 5 bases and J by 8 bases; unmatched bases: 7. CDR3 size: 14 residues. Germline assignment: CDR1 SEHNR and CDR2 FQNEAQ (reference sequence). CDR3 DNA: TGTGCCAGCAGCCCCGGGACAGGGCAGCATGAGCAGTTCTTC. Its protein product is CASSPGTGQHEQFF.

The genes are TRBV20-1 and TRBJ2-1; TRBD2 matches 13 bases. The V gene end was trimmed by 3 bases and the J gene end by 3 bases; junction bases not matched to a gene: 17. The CDR3 covers 20 residues. Germline values: CDR1 DFQATT, CDR2 SNEGSKA (reference sequence). The CDR3 spells CSASYIELAGGPEVYNEQFF. The CDR3 DNA is TGCAGTGCTAGTTATATCGAACTAGCGGGGGGGCCTGAAGTCTACAATGAGCAGTTCTTC.